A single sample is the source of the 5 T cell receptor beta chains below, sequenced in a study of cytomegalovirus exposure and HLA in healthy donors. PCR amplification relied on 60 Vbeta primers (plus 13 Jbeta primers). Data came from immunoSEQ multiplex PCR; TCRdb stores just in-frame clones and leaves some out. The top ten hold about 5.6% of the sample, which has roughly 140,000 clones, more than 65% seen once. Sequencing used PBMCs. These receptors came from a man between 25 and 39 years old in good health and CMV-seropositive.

The CDR3 bases are TGTGCCAGCAGCTTAGGCGGGATGCAAGAGACCCAGTACTTC. It specifies CASSLGGMQETQYF. The chain carries TRBV7-2 and TRBJ2-5, with a weak D call TRBD2 (6 bases). In germline, CDR1 is SGHTA, CDR2 FQGNSA. V was cut by 1 base and J by 2 bases, with 8 bases left in between. The length of the CDR3 is 14 residues.

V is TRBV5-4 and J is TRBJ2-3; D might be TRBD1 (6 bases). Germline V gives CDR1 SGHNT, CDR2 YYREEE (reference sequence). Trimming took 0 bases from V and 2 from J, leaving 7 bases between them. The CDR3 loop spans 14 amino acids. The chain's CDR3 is CASSLGDNTDTQYF. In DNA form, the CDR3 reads TGTGCCAGCAGCTTGGGGGACAACACAGATACGCAGTATTTT.

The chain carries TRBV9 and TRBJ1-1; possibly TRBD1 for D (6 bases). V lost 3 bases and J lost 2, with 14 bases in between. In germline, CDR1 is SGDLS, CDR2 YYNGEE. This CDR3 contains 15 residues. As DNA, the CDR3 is TGTGCCAGCAGCGGATCGACAGGAGAAAACACTGAAGCTTTCTTT. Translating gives CASSGSTGENTEAFF. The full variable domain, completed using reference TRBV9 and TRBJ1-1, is DSGVTQTPKHLITATGQRVTLRCSPRSGDLSVYWYQQSLDQGLQFLIQYYNGEERAKGNILERFSAQQFPDLHSELNLSSLELGDSALYFCASSGSTGENTEAFFGQGTRLTVV.

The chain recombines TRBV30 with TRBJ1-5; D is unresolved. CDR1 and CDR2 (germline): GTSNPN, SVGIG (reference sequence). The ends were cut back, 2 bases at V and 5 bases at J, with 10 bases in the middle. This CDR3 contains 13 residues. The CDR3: CAWSPQMDQPQHF. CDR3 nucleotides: TGTGCCTGGAGTCCCCAGATGGATCAGCCCCAGCATTTT.

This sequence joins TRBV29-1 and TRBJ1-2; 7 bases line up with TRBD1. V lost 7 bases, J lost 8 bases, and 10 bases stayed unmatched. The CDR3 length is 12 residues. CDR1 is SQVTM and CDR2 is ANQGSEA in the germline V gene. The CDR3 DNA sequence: TGCAGCGCTCACGAGGGGGCGGGGGGCTACACCTTC. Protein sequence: CSAHEGAGGYTF.